The clone carrying this T cell receptor (beta chain) is classed as large. Its specificity is unknown. This entry is derived from a study of T cells in localized non-small cell lung cancer. General study points: Uninvolved adjacent lung showed peak T cell clonality, exceeding tumor. Paired adjacent lung recovered a median around 59 of the top 100 tumor clones. Longer survival (overall) was linked to higher T cell density in blood.

Clones were sequenced by immunoSEQ multiplex PCR, and TCRdb holds only the in-frame ones, with some missing. The repertoire holds some 1,600 clones, with 20% to 25% as singletons. V lost 0 bases to trimming and J lost 5 bases, with 13 bases between them. The germline V gene encodes CDR1 MGHRA and CDR2 YSYEKL. This CDR3 spans 16 amino acids. The chain is built from TRBV4-1 and TRBJ2-2; TRBD2 might be the D (6 bases). The material was lung tumor tissue, obtained before any cancer treatment. The source is an older female donor with stage II lung adenocarcinoma. This chain's CDR3 is CASSQEFMGGTGELFF. As DNA, the CDR3 is TGCGCCAGCAGCCAAGAATTCATGGGGGGAACCGGGGAGCTGTTTTTT.